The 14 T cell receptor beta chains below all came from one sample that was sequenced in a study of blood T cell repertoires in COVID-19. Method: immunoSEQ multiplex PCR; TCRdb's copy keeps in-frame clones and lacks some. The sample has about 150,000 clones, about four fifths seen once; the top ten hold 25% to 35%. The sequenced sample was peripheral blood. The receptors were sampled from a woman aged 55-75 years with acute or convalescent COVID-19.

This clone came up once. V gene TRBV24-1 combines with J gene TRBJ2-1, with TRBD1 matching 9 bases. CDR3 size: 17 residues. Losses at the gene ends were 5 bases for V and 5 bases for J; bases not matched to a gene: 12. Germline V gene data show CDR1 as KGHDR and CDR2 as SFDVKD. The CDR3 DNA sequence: TGTGCCACCAGTGCCGGGGGACAGGGTTATTCGGACAATGAGCAGTTCTTC. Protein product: CATSAGGQGYSDNEQFF.

CDR3 sequence reads: CASSVGLKASGGDYGYTF. CDR3 sequence (DNA): TGTGCCAGCAGCGTAGGCCTTAAGGCGTCAGGGGGCGACTATGGCTACACCTTC. The chain joins TRBV9 to TRBJ1-2; 8 bases agree with TRBD1. This CDR3 spans 18 amino acids. Germline values: CDR1 SGDLS, CDR2 YYNGEE. The J segment lost 3 bases and the V segment lost 0 bases, leaving 13 bases of the junction unmatched.

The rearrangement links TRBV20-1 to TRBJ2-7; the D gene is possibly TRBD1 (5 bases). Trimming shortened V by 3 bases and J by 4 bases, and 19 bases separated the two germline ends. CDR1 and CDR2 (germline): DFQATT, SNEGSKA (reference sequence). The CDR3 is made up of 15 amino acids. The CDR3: CSASQLGVPRYEQYF. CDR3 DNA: TGCAGTGCTAGTCAGTTAGGGGTCCCTAGGTACGAGCAGTACTTC.

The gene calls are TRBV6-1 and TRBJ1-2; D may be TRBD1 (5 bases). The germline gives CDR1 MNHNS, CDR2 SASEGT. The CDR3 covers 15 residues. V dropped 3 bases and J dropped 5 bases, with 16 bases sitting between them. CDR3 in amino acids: CASSDLRTSLYGYTF. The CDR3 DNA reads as TGTGCCAGCAGTGACCTTCGGACATCCCTTTATGGCTACACCTTC.

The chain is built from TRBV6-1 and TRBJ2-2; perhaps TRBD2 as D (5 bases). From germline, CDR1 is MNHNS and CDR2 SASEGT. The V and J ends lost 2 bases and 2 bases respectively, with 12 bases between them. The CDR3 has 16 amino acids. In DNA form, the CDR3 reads TGTGCCAGCAGTGAACAGACTATTTTCAACACCGGGGAGCTGTTTTTT. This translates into CASSEQTIFNTGELFF.

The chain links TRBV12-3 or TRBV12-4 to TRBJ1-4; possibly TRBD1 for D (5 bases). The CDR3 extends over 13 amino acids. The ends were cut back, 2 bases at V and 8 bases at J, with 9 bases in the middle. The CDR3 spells CASSLQGSEKLFF. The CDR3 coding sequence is TGTGCCAGCAGTTTACAGGGATCAGAAAAACTGTTTTTT.

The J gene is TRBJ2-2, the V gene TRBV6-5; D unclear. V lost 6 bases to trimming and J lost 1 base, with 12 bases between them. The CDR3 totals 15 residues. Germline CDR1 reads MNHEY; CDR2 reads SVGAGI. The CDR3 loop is CASSFSILNTGELFF. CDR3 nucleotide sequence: TGTGCCAGCAGCTTTAGCATACTGAACACCGGGGAGCTGTTTTTT.

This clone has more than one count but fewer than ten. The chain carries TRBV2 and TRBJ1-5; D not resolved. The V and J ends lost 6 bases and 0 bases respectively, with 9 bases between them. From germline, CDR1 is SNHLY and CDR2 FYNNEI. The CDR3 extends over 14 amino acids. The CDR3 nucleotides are TGTGCCAGCAGGGAGGGATATAGCAATCAGCCCCAGCATTTT. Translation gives CASREGYSNQPQHF.

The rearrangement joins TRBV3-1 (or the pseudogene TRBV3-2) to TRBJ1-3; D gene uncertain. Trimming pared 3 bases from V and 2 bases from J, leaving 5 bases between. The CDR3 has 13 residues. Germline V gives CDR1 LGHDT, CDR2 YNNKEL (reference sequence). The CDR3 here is CASSHSPGNTIYF. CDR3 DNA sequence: TGTGCCAGCAGCCACTCCCCTGGAAACACCATATATTTT.

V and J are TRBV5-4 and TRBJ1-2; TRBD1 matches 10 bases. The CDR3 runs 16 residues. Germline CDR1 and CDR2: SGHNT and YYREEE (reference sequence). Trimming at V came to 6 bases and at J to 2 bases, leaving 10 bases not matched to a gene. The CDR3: CASKRGGGQGNYGYTF. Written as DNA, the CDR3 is TGTGCCAGCAAGCGGGGAGGGGGACAGGGGAACTATGGCTACACCTTC. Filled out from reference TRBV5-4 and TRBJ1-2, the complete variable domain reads ETGVTQSPTHLIKTRGQQVTLRCSSQSGHNTVSWYQQALGQGPQFIFQYYREEENGRGNFPPRFSGLQFPNYSSELNVNALELDDSALYLCASKRGGGQGNYGYTFGSGTRLTVV.

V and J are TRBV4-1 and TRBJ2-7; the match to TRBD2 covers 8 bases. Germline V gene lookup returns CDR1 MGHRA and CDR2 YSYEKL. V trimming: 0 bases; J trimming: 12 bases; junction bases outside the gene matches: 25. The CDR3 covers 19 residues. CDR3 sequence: CASSQDGLGGGGPHTTLYF. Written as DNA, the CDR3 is TGCGCCAGCAGCCAAGATGGGCTGGGGGGCGGGGGGCCACATACGACTCTGTACTTC.

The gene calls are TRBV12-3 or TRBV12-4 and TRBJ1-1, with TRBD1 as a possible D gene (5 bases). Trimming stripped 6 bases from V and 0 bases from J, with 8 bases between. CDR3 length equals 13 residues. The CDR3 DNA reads TGTGCCAGCAGAGGGGTTATGAACACTGAAGCTTTCTTT. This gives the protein CASRGVMNTEAFF.

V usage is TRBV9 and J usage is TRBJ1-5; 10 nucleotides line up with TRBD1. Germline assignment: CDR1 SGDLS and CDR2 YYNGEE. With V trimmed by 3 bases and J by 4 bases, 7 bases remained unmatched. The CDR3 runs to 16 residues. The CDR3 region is CASSEGPGQGNQPQHF. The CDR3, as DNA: TGTGCCAGCAGCGAAGGCCCGGGACAGGGGAATCAGCCCCAGCATTTT.

In nucleotides, the CDR3 is TGTGCCAGCAGTGATCTGGCACACCAGCCCCAGCATTTT. It yields the protein CASSDLAHQPQHF. This sequence joins TRBV27 and TRBJ1-5; D unclear. CDR1 is MNHEY and CDR2 is SMNVEV in the germline V gene (reference sequence). V lost 5 bases, J lost 7 bases, and 12 bases lay in between. CDR3 size: 13 residues.